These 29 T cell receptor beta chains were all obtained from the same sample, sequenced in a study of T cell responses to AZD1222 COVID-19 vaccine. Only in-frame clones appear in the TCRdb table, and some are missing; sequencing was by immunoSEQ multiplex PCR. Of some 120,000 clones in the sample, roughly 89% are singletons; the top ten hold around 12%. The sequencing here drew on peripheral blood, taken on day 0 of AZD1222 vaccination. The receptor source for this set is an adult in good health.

The CDR3 nucleotides are TGTGCCAGCAGTCAATCACGGGTCAGCAATCAGCCCCAGCATTTT. As protein: CASSQSRVSNQPQHF. The chain employs TRBV6-2 or TRBV6-3 and TRBJ1-5; the D is unclear. V lost 5 bases and J 1 base, leaving 12 bases between the germline ends. The germline V gene encodes CDR1 MNHEY and CDR2 SVGEGT. The CDR3 loop spans 15 amino acids.

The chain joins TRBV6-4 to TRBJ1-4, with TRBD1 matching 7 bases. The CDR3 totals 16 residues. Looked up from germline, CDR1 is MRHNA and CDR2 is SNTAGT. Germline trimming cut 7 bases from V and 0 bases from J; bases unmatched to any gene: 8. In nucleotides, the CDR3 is TGTGCCAGCATCCGACAGGGCCCTGCAACTAATGAAAAACTGTTTTTT. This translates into CASIRQGPATNEKLFF.

The CDR3 bases are TGCGCCAGCAGAGCTCAGGGAAGCACAAACTATGGCTACACCTTC. Its protein product is CASRAQGSTNYGYTF. The V call is TRBV4-1, the J call TRBJ1-2; possibly TRBD1 for D (5 bases). The CDR3 is 15 residues long. Trimming removed 6 bases from V and 2 bases from J, with 16 bases in between. Per the germline V gene, CDR1 is MGHRA and CDR2 is YSYEKL.

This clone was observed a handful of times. This CDR3 reads CASSGGLKAVDYGYTF. The DNA for the CDR3 is TGCGCCAGCAGCGGCGGGTTGAAGGCCGTGGACTATGGCTACACCTTC. V and J are TRBV5-1 and TRBJ1-2; the D is unclear. The CDR3 is made up of 16 amino acids. Germline lookup yields CDR1 SGHRS and CDR2 YFSETQ. V dropped 4 bases and J dropped 3 bases, with 19 bases sitting between them.

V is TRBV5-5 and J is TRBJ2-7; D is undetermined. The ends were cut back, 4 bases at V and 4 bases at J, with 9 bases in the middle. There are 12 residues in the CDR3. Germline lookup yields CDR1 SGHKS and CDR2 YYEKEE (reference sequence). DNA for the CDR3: TGTGCCAGCAGCCCGGTAGGGTACGAGCAGTACTTC. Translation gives CASSPVGYEQYF.

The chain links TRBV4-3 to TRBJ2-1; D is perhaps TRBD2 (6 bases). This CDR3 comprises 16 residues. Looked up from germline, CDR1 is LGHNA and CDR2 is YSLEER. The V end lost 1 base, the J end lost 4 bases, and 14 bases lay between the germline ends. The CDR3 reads CASSQGMEGAYNEQFF. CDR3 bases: TGCGCCAGCAGCCAAGGGATGGAGGGCGCTTACAATGAGCAGTTCTTC.

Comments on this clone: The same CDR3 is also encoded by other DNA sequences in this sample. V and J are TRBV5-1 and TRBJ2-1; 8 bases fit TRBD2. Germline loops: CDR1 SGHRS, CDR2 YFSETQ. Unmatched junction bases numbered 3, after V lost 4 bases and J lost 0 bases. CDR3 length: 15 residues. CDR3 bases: TGCGCCAGCAGCCCCGGGGGGGGCTCCTACAATGAGCAGTTCTTC. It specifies CASSPGGGSYNEQFF.

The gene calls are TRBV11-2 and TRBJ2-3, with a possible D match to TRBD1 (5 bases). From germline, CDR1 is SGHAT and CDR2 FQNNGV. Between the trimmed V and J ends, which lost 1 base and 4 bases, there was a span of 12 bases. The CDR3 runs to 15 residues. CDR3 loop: CASSLVAKGSDTQYF. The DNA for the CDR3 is TGTGCCAGCAGCTTAGTAGCTAAGGGGTCAGATACGCAGTATTTT.

The CDR3 loop reads CASSQKRGWGGNTEAFF. The CDR3 DNA reads TGTGCCAGCAGCCAAAAGAGGGGCTGGGGGGGGAACACTGAAGCTTTCTTT. The chain is built from TRBV3-1 (or the pseudogene TRBV3-2) and TRBJ1-1, with a possible D match to TRBD1 (5 bases). Germline V gene sequence: CDR1 LGHDT, CDR2 YNNKEL (reference sequence). This CDR3 spans 17 amino acids. Trimming stripped 2 bases from V and 1 base from J, with 17 bases between.

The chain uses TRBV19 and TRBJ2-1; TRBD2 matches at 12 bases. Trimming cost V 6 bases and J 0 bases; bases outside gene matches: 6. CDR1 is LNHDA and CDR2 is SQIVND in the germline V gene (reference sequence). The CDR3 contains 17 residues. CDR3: CASRMTSGGSSYNEQFF. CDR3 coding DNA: TGTGCCAGTAGGATGACTAGCGGGGGCAGCTCCTACAATGAGCAGTTCTTC.

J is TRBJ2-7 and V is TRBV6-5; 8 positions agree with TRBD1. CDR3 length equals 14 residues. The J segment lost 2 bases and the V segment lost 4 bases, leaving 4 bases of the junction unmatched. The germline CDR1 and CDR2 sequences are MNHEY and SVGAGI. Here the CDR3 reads CASSLGQATYEQYF. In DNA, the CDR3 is TGTGCCAGCAGTTTGGGACAGGCTACCTACGAGCAGTACTTC.

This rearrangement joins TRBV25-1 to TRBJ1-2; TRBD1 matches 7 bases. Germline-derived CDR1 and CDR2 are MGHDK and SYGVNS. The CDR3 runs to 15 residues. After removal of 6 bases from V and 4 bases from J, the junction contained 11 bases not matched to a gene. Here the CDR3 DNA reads TGTGCCAGCAGCGATACAGTAGGGGGCGTCTATGGCTACACCTTC. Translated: CASSDTVGGVYGYTF.

The CDR3 spells CASSYTGFGSYEQYF. The CDR3 nucleotides read TGTGCCAGCAGTTACACAGGGTTTGGATCCTACGAGCAGTACTTC. The chain links TRBV28 to TRBJ2-7; D possibly corresponds to TRBD1 (6 bases). CDR3 size: 15 residues. V was cut by 4 bases and J by 1 base, with 14 bases left in between. Germline V gene sequence: CDR1 MDHEN, CDR2 SYDVKM. Full variable domain (rest looked up from reference TRBV28 and TRBJ2-7): DVKVTQSSRYLVKRTGEKVFLECVQDMDHENMFWYRQDPGLGLRLIYFSYDVKMKEKGDIPEGYSVSREKKERFSLILESASTNQTSMYLCASSYTGFGSYEQYFGPGTRLTVT.

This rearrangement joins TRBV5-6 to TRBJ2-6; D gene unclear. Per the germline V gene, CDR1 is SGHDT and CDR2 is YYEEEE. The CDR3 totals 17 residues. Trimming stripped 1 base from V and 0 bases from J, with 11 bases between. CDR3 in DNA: TGTGCCAGCAGCTTGATTCTCCTCAGCTCTGGGGCCAACGTCCTGACTTTC. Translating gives CASSLILLSSGANVLTF. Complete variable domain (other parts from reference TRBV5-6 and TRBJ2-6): DAGVTQSPTHLIKTRGQQVTLRCSPKSGHDTVSWYQQALGQGPQFIFQYYEEEERQRGNFPDRFSGHQFPNYSSELNVNALLLGDSALYLCASSLILLSSGANVLTFGAGSRLTVL.

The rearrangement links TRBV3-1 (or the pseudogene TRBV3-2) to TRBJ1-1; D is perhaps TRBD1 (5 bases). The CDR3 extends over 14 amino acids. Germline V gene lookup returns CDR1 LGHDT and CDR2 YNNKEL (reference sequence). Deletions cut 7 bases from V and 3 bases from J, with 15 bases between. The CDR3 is CASTAGLGDTEAFF. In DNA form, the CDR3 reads TGTGCCAGCACCGCAGGGTTGGGGGACACTGAAGCTTTCTTT.

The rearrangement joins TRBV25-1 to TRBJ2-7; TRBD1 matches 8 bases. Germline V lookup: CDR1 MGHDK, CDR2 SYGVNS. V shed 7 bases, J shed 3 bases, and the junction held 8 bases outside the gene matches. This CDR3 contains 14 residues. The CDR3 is CASTPQGGGYEQYF. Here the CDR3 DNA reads TGTGCCAGCACCCCACAGGGGGGCGGCTACGAGCAGTACTTC.

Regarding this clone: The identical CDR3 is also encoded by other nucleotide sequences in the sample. CDR3 in amino acids: CATRGQNQETQYF. DNA for the CDR3: TGTGCCACCAGGGGACAGAACCAAGAGACCCAGTACTTC. The rearrangement joins TRBV24-1 to TRBJ2-5, with 7 bases aligning to TRBD1. The CDR3 runs 13 residues. V lost 7 bases and J lost 0; bases outside the gene matches: 1. CDR1 and CDR2 from the germline V gene are KGHDR and SFDVKD.

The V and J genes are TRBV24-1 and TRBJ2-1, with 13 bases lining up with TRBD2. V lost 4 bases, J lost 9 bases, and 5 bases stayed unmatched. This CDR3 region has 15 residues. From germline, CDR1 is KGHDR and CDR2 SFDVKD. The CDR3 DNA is TGTGCCACCAGTGAGCCGGGACTAGCGGGAAGTGAGCAGTTCTTC. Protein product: CATSEPGLAGSEQFF.

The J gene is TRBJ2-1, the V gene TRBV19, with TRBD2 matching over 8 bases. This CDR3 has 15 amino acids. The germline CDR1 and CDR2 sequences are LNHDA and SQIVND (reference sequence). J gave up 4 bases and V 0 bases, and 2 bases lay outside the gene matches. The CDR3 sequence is CASSIDAGGYNEQFF. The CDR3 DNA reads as TGTGCCAGTAGTATAGATGCGGGAGGTTACAATGAGCAGTTCTTC. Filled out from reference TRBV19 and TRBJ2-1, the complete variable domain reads DGGITQSPKYLFRKEGQNVTLSCEQNLNHDAMYWYRQDPGQGLRLIYYSQIVNDFQKGDIAEGYSVSREKKESFPLTVTSAQKNPTAFYLCASSIDAGGYNEQFFGPGTRLTVL.

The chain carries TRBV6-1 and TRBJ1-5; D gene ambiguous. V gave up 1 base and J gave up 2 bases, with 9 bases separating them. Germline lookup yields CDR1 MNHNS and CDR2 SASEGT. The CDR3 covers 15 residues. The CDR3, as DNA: TGTGCCAGCAGTGAAGGTCCCCGCCGCAATCAGCCCCAGCATTTT. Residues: CASSEGPRRNQPQHF.

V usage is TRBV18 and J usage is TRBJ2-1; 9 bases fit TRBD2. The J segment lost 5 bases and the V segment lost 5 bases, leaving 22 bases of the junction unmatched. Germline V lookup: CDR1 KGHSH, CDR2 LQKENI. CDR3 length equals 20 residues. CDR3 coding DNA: TGTGCCAGCTCATCTTGGTCTGTGCGGGAGGGCCTTACCGCACACAATGAGCAGTTCTTC. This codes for CASSSWSVREGLTAHNEQFF.

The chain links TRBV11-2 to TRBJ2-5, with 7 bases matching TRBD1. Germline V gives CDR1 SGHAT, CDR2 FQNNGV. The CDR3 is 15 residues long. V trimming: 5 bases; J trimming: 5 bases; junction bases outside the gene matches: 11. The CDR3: CASSAETGIRETQYF. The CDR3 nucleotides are TGTGCCAGCAGCGCCGAGACAGGGATTAGGGAGACCCAGTACTTC.

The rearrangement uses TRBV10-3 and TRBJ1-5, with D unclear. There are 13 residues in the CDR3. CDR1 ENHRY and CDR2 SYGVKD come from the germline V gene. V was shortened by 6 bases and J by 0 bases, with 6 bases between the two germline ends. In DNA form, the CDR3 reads TGTGCCATCAGGCAATATAGCAATCAGCCCCAGCATTTT. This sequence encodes CAIRQYSNQPQHF.

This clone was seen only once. As DNA, the CDR3 is TGTGCCAGCAGTTTTGGGTACTCTGGAAACACCATATATTTT. Translated, it gives CASSFGYSGNTIYF. The chain recombines TRBV6-5 with TRBJ1-3; D call uncertain. Trimming cost V 4 bases and J 0 bases, with 7 bases left between them. Germline CDR1 reads MNHEY; CDR2 reads SVGAGI. This CDR3 is built from 14 residues.

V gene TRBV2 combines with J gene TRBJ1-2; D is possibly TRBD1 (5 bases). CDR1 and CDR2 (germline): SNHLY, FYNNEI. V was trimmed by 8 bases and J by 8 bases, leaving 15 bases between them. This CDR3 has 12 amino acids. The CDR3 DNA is TGTGCCAGCCTCCGGGGGGAGCGGGGCTACACCTTC. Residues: CASLRGERGYTF. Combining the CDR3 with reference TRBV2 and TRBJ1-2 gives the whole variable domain EPEVTQTPSHQVTQMGQEVILRCVPISNHLYFYWYRQILGQKVEFLVSFYNNEISEKSEIFDDQFSVERPDGSNFTLKIRSTKLEDSAMYFCASLRGERGYTFGSGTRLTVV.

The CDR3 reads CASSLWGLAGLKNIQYF. The CDR3 DNA reads TGTGCCAGCAGTTTATGGGGACTAGCGGGCCTAAAAAACATTCAGTACTTC. The J gene is TRBJ2-4, the V gene TRBV28; 12 nucleotides align to TRBD2. Trimming took 0 bases from V and 4 from J; bases not matched to a gene: 4. Germline V lookup: CDR1 MDHEN, CDR2 SYDVKM. The CDR3 is 17 amino acids.

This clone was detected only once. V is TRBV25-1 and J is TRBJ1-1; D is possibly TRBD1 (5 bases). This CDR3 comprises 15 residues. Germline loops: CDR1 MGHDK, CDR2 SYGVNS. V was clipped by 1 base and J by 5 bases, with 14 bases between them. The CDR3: CASSELAGRDTEAFF. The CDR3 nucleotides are TGTGCCAGCAGTGAATTAGCAGGGAGAGATACTGAAGCTTTCTTT. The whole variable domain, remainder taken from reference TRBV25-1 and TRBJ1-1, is EADIYQTPRYLVIGTGKKITLECSQTMGHDKMYWYQQDPGMELHLIHYSYGVNSTEKGDLSSESTVSRIRTEHFPLTLESARPSHTSQYLCASSELAGRDTEAFFGQGTRLTVV.

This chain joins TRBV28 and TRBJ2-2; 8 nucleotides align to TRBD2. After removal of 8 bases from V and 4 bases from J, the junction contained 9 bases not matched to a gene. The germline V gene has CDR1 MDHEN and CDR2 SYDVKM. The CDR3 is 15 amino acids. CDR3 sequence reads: CASATGGPGTGELFF. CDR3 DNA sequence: TGTGCCAGCGCTACGGGAGGGCCCGGCACCGGGGAGCTGTTTTTT.

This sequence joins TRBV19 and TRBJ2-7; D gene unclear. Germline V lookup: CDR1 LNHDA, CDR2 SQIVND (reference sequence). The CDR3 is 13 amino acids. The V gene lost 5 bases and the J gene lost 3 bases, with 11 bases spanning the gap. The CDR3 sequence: CASSPFHSYEQYF. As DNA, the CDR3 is TGTGCCAGTAGTCCGTTTCACAGCTACGAGCAGTACTTC.